There are many counts of the clone carrying this TCR beta chain. Its antigen remains unidentified. TCRdb re-derived calls from the 5' RACE reads in MiXCR, one entry per CDR3 protein. Of 110,000 to 150,000 distinct CDR3 sequences in the sample, about 6.9% were seen once. V lost 2 bases to trimming and J lost 0 bases, with 14 bases between them. Per germline, CDR1 DFQATT and CDR2 SNEGSKA (reference sequence). The CDR3 is made up of 16 amino acids. The data stem from a study of T cells after yellow fever vaccination. At the level of the study: SMART-Seq v4 Ultra Low Input prepared libraries from low-cell fractions. The study, taken as a whole, reports: Abundant clonotypes from the bulk population could get into FACS-sorted repertoires as contaminants. Subsequent booster samples again held most clones from primary vaccination (approximately 95% CD4, about 90% CD8). The secondary response peaked faster, at day 5 versus 15, but was weaker.

The source is a man in his thirties or forties who received the YFV17D yellow fever vaccine. The chain recombines TRBV20-1 with TRBJ1-3; no firm D call. Here the sequenced sample was CD4+ T cells sorted from PBMCs, taken 10 days after the yellow fever booster vaccination. The CDR3 protein is CSARNEASHSGNTIYF. The CDR3 DNA reads as TGCAGTGCTAGAAATGAGGCCAGTCACTCTGGAAACACCATATATTTT.